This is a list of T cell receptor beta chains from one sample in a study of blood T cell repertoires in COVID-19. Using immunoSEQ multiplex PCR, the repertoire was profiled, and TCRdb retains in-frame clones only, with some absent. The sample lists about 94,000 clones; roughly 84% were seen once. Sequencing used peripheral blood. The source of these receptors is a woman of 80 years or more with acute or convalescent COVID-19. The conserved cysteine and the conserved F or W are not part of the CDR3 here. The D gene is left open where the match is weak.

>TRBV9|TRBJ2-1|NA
ASTEGDLRNEQF
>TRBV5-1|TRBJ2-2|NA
ASSLDSTGELF
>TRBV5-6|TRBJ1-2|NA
ASSLGPTAGYT
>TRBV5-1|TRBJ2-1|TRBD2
ASSQLAGPFL
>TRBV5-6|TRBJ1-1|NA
ASSFGTNTEAF
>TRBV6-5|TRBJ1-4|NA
ASSQVGDRRSKLF
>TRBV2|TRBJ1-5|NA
ASSEGGGSNQPQH
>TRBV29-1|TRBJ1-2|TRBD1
SVEDRDYGYT
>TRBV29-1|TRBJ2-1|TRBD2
SAPRLAGVLYNEQF
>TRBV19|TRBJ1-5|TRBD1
ASSIEGQGHWPQH
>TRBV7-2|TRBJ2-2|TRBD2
ASSPLAGDTGELF
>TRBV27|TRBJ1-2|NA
ASRPTGYYGYT
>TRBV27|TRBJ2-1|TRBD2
ASSFGAGAGGGFPNEQF
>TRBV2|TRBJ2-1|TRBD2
ASSGSSGGYNEQF
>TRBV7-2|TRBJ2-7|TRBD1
ASSLTGQALYEQY
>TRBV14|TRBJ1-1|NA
ASSRGGTEAF
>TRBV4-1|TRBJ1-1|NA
ASSQEGGEAF
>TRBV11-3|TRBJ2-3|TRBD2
ASSPASGISDTQY
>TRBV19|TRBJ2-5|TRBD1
ASSIRGQTYQETQY
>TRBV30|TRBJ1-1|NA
AWSGEPAGTEAF
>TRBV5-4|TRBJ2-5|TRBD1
ASSSQGARETQY
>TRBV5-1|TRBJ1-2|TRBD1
ASSIGQGPYGYT
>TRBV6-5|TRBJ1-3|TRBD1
ASTDRGSGNTIY
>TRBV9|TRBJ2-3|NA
ASSEIGGTDTQY
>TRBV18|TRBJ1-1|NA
ASSPQGNTEAF
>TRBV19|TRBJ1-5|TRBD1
ASSTMTGLNQPQH
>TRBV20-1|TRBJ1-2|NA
SARVVGGYT
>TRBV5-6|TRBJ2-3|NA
ASSTGSIDTQY
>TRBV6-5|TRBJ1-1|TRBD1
ASRTGFFTEAF
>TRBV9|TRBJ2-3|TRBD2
ASSLGTSGITDTQY
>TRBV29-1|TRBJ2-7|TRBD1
SVERGDRVEQY
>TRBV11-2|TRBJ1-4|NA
ASSAQLSDEKLF